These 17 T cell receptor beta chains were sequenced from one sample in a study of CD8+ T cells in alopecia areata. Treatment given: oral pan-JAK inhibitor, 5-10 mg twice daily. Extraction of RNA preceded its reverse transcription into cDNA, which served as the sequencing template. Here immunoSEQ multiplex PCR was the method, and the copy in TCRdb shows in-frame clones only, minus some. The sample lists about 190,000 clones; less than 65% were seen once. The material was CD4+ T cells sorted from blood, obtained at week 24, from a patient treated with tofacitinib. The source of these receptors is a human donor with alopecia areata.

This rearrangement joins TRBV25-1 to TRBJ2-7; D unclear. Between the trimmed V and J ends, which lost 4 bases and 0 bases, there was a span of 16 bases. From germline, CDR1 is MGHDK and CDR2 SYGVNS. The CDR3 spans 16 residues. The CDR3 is CASSAYTSPSSYEQYF. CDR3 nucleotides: TGTGCCAGCAGTGCCTACACCTCACCCAGCTCCTACGAGCAGTACTTC.

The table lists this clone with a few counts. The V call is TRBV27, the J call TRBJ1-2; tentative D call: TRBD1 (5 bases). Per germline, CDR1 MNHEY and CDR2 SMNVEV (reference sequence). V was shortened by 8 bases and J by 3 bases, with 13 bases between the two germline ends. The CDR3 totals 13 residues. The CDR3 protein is CASQGVDHYGYTF. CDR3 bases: TGTGCCAGCCAAGGGGTGGACCACTATGGCTACACCTTC.

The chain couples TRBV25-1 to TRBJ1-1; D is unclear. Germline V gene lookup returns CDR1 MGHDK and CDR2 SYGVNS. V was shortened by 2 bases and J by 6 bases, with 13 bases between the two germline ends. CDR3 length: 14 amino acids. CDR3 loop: CASSETGMRAEAFF. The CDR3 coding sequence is TGTGCCAGCAGTGAAACGGGAATGAGAGCTGAAGCTTTCTTT.

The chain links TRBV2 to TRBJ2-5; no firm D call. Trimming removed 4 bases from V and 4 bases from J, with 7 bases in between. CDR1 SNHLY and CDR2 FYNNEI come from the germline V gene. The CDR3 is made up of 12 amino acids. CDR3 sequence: CASSVELETQYF. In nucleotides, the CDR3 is TGTGCCAGCAGTGTTGAATTAGAGACCCAGTACTTC. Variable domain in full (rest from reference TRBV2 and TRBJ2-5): EPEVTQTPSHQVTQMGQEVILRCVPISNHLYFYWYRQILGQKVEFLVSFYNNEISEKSEIFDDQFSVERPDGSNFTLKIRSTKLEDSAMYFCASSVELETQYFGPGTRLLVL.

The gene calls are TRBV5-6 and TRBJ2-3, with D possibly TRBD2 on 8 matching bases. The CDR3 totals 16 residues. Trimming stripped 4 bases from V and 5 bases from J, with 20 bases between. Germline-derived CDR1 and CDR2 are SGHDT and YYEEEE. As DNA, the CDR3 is TGTGCCAGCAGCCCCCCTTGGCGGGGGGACAGAGATACGCAGTATTTT. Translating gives CASSPPWRGDRDTQYF.

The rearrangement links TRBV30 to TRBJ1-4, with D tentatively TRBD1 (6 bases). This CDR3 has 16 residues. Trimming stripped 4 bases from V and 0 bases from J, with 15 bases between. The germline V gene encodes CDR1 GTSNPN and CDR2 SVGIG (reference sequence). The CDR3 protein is CAWKAGVYSTNEKLFF. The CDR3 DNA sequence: TGTGCCTGGAAGGCAGGGGTATATTCAACTAATGAAAAACTGTTTTTT.

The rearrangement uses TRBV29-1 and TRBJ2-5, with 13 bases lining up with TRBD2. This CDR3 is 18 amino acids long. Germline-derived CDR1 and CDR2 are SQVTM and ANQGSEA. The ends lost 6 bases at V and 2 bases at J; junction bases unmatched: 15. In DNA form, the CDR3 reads TGCAGCGTCCCCAAGGACCGAGGACTAGCGGGGGATCAAGAGACCCAGTACTTC. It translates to CSVPKDRGLAGDQETQYF.

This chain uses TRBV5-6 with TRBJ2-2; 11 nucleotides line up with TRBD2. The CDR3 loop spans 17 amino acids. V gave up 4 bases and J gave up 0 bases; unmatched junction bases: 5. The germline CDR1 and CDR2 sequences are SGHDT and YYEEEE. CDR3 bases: TGTGCCAGCAGCAGGACTAGCGGGTCCGCGAACACCGGGGAGCTGTTTTTT. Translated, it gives CASSRTSGSANTGELFF.

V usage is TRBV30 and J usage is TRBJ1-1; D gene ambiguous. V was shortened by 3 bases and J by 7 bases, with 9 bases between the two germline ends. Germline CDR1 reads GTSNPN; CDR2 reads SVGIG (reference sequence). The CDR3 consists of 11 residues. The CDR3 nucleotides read TGTGCCTGGAGGAGGGAGGGTGAAGCTTTCTTT. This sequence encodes CAWRREGEAFF.

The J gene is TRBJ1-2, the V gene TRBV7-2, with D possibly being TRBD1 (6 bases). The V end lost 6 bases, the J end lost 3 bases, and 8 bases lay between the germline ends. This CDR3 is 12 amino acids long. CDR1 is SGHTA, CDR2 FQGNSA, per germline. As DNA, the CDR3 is TGTGCCAGCAGGAACAGGGACTATGGCTACACCTTC. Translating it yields CASRNRDYGYTF.

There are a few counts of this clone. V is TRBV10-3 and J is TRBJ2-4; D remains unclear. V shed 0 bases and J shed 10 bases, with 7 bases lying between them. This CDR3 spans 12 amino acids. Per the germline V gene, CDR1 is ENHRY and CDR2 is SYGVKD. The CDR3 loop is CAISESSLIQYF. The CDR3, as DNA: TGTGCCATCAGTGAGTCGAGTCTAATTCAGTACTTC.

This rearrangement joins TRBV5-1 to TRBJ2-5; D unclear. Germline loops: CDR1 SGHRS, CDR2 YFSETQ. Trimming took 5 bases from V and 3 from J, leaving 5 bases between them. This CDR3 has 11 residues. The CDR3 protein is CASRSEETQYF. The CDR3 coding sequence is TGCGCCAGCAGGTCTGAAGAGACCCAGTACTTC.

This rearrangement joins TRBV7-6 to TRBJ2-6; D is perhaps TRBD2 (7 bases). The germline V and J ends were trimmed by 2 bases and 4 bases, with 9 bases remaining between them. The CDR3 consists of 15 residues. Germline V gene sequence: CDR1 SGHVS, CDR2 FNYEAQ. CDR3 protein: CASSLRGAGANVLTF. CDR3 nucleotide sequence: TGTGCCAGCAGCTTACGGGGGGCCGGGGCCAACGTCCTGACTTTC.

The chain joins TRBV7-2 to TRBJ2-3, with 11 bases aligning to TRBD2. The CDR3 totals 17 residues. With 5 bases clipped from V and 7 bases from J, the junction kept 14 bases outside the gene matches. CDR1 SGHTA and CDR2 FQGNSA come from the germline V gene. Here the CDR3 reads CASSRAQTSGGSYTQYF. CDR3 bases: TGTGCCAGCAGCCGCGCCCAAACTAGCGGGGGTTCCTATACGCAGTATTTT.

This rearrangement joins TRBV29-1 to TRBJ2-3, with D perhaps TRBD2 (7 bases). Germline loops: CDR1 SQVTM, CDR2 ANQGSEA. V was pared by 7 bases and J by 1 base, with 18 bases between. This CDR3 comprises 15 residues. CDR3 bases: TGCAGCGCCGCGTCGGGGCGGGGGCGCACAGATACGCAGTATTTT. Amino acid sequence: CSAASGRGRTDTQYF.

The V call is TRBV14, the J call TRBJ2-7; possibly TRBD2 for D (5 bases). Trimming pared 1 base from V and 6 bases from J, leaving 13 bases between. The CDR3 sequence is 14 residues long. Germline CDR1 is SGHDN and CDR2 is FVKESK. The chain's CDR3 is CASSQVSRVGEQYF. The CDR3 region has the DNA TGTGCCAGCAGCCAAGTGTCGAGGGTTGGCGAGCAGTACTTC.

CDR3 DNA sequence: TGTGCCAGTAGTATAGACTCCAGCCCAAGCAATCAGCCCCAGCATTTT. Translating gives CASSIDSSPSNQPQHF. The J gene is TRBJ1-5, the V gene TRBV19; unclear D gene. Germline V gene data show CDR1 as LNHDA and CDR2 as SQIVND (reference sequence). With 0 bases removed from V and 1 base from J, the gap between germline ends came to 10 bases. CDR3 length: 16 amino acids.